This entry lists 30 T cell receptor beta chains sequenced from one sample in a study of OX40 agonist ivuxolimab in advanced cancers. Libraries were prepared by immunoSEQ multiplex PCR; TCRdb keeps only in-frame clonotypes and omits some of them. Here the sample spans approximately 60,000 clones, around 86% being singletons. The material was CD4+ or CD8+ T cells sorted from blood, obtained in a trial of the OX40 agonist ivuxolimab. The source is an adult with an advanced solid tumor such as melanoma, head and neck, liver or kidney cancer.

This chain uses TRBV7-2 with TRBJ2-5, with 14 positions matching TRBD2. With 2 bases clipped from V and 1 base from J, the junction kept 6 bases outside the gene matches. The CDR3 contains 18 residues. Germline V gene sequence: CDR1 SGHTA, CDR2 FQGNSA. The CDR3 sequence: CASSLPLGLAGVQETQYF. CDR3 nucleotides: TGTGCCAGCAGCTTACCCTTGGGACTAGCGGGGGTCCAAGAGACCCAGTACTTC. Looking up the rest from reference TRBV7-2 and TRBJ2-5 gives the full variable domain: GAGVSQSPSNKVTEKGKDVELRCDPISGHTALYWYRQSLGQGLEFLIYFQGNSAPDKSGLPSDRFSAERTGGSVSTLTIQRTQQEDSAVYLCASSLPLGLAGVQETQYFGPGTRLLVL.

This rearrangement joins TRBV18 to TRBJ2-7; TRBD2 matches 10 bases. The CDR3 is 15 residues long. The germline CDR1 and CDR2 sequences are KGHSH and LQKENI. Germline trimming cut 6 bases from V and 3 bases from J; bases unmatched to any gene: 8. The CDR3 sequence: CASSLRTSGDYEQYF. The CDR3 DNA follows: TGTGCCAGCTCTCTCAGGACTAGCGGTGACTACGAGCAGTACTTC.

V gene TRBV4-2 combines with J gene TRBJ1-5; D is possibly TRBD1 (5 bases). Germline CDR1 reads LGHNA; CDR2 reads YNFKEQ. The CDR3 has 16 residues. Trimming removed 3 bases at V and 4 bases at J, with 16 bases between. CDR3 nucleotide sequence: TGTGCCAGCAGCCAGTCTAAGATAGGGGCAAATCAGCCCCAGCATTTT. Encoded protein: CASSQSKIGANQPQHF.

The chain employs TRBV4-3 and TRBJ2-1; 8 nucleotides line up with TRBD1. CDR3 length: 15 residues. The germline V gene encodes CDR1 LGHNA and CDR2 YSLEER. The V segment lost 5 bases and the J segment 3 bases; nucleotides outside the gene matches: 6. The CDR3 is CASSSGQGLYNEQFF. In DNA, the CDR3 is TGCGCCAGCAGCTCCGGACAGGGACTCTACAATGAGCAGTTCTTC.

The CDR3 reads CASSEQGNYGYTF. The CDR3, as DNA: TGTGCCAGCAGTGAACAGGGTAACTATGGCTACACCTTC. The gene calls are TRBV2 and TRBJ1-2, with D possibly matching TRBD1 (5 bases). V lost 2 bases, J lost 1 base, and 5 bases lay in between. The CDR3 covers 13 residues. Germline-derived CDR1 and CDR2 are SNHLY and FYNNEI.

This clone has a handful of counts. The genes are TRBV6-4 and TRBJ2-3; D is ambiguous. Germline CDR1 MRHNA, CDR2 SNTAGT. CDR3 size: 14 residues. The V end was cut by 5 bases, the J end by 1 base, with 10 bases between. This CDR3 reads CASSLDAGTDTQYF. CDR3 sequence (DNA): TGTGCCAGCAGTCTGGATGCCGGCACAGATACGCAGTATTTT.

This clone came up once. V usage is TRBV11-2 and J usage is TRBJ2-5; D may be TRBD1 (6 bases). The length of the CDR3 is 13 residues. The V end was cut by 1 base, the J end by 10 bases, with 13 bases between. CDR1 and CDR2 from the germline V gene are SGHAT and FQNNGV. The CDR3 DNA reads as TGTGCCAGCAGCTTAGGGGACCAGGGGATCCAGTACTTC. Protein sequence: CASSLGDQGIQYF. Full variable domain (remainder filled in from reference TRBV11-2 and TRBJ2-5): EAGVAQSPRYKIIEKRQSVAFWCNPISGHATLYWYQQILGQGPKLLIQFQNNGVVDDSQLPKDRFSAERLKGVDSTLKIQPAKLEDSAVYLCASSLGDQGIQYFGPGTRLLVL.

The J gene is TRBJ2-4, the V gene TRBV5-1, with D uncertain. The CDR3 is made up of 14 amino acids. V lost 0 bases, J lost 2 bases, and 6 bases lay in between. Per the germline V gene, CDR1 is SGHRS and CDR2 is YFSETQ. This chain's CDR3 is CASSLGRSKNIQYF. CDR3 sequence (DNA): TGCGCCAGCAGCTTGGGACGGTCCAAAAACATTCAGTACTTC.

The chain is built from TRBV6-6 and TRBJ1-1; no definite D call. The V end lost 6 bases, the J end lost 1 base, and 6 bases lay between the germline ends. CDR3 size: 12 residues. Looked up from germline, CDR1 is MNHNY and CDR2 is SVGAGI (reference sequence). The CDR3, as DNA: TGTGCCAGCAGCAGGCAGAACACTGAAGCTTTCTTT. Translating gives CASSRQNTEAFF.

CDR3 bases: TGTGCCAGCAGTCGCGACAGGGGCTACACAGATACGCAGTATTTT. This sequence encodes CASSRDRGYTDTQYF. This chain joins TRBV7-9 and TRBJ2-3; 8 positions agree with TRBD1. The germline V gene encodes CDR1 SEHNR and CDR2 FQNEAQ (reference sequence). The CDR3 is 15 amino acids. V lost 6 bases to trimming and J lost 2 bases; unmatched junction nucleotides: 7.

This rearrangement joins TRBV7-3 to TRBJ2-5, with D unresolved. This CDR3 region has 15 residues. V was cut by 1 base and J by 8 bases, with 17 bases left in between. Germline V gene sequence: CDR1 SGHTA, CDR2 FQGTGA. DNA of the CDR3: TGTGCCAGCAGCTTAAGTGCGAGAGAGTCGGCAACCCAGTACTTC. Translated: CASSLSARESATQYF.

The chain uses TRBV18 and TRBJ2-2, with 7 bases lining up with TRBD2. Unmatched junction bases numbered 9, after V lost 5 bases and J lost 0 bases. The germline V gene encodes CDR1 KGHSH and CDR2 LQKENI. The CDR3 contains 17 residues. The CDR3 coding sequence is TGTGCCAGCTCATCACTAGCGAGGGGCGCGAACACCGGGGAGCTGTTTTTT. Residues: CASSSLARGANTGELFF.

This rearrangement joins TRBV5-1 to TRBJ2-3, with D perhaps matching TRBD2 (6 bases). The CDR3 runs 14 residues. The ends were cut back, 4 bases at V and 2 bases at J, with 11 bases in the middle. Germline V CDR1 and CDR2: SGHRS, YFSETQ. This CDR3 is CASSPAGPTDTQYF. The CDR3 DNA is TGCGCCAGCAGCCCGGCGGGGCCCACAGATACGCAGTATTTT.

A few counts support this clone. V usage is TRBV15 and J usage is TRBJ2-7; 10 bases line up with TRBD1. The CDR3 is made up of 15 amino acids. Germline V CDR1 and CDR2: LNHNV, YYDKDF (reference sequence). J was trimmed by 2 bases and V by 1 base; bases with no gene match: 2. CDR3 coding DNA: TGTGCCACCAGCAGAGGTGGGACAGGGGCCTACGAGCAGTACTTC. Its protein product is CATSRGGTGAYEQYF.

CDR3 nucleotides: TGTGCCAGTGCTGACCAGGCGGGCAATGAGCAGTTCTTC. Amino acids: CASADQAGNEQFF. The chain carries TRBV19 and TRBJ2-1; D is perhaps TRBD2 (5 bases). CDR3 size: 13 residues. The germline CDR1 and CDR2 sequences are LNHDA and SQIVND (reference sequence). Trimming pared 8 bases from V and 6 bases from J, leaving 14 bases between.

CDR3 sequence reads: CAWSVGTGQQRNYGYTF. CDR3 DNA sequence: TGTGCCTGGAGTGTGGGGACAGGTCAACAAAGAAACTATGGCTACACCTTC. The V gene is TRBV30, the J gene TRBJ1-2; 8 bases fit TRBD1. J gave up 2 bases and V 0 bases, and 11 bases lay outside the gene matches. CDR1 and CDR2 (germline): GTSNPN, SVGIG (reference sequence). The CDR3 covers 17 residues.

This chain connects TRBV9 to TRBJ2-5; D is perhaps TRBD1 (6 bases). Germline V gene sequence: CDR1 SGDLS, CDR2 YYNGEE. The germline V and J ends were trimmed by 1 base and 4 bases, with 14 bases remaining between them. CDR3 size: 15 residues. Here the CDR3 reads CASSVTTGKSETQYF. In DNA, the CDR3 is TGTGCCAGCAGCGTAACTACAGGGAAGTCAGAGACCCAGTACTTC.

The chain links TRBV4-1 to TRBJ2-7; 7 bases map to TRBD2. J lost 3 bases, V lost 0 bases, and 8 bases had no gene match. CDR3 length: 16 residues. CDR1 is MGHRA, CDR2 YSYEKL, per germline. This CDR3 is CASSQEGERGRYEQYF. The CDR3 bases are TGCGCCAGCAGCCAAGAAGGTGAGCGGGGCCGCTACGAGCAGTACTTC.

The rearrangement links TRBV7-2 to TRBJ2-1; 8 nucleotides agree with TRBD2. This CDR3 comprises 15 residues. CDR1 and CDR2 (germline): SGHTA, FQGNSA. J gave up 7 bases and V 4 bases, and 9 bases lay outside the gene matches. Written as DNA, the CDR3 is TGTGCCAGCAGCTCCTCTTCCGGGGGGGCTAATGAGCAGTTCTTC. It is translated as CASSSSSGGANEQFF.

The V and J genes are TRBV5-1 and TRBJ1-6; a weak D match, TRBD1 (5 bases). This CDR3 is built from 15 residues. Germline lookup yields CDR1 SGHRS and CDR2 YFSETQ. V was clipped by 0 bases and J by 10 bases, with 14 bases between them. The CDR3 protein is CASSLARETGSPLHF. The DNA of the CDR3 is TGCGCCAGCAGCTTGGCCAGGGAAACAGGCTCACCCCTCCACTTT.

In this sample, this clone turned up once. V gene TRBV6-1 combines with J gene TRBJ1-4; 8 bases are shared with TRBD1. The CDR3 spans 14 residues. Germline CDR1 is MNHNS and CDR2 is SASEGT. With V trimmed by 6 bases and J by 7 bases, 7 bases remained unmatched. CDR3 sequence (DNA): TGTGCCAGCAGGATCTCAGGGGGCGGTGAAAAACTGTTTTTT. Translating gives CASRISGGGEKLFF.

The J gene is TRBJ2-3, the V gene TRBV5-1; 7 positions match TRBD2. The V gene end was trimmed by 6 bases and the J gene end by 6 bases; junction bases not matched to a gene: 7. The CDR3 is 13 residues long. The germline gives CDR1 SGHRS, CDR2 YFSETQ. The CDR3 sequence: CASNQREGDTQYF. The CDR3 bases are TGCGCCAGCAACCAGCGGGAAGGCGATACGCAGTATTTT.

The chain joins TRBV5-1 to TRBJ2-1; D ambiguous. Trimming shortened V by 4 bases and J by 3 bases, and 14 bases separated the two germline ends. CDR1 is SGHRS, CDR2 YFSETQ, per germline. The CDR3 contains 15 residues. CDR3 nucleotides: TGCGCCAGCAGCCCGGGTCCCGAAGGCTACAATGAGCAGTTCTTC. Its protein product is CASSPGPEGYNEQFF.

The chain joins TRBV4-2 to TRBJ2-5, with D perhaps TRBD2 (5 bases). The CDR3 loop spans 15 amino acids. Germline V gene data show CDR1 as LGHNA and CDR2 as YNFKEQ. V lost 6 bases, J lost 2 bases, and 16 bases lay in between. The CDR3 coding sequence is TGTGCCAGCAGAGAGGGCCGGTCCCCTCAAGAGACCCAGTACTTC. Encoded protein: CASREGRSPQETQYF.

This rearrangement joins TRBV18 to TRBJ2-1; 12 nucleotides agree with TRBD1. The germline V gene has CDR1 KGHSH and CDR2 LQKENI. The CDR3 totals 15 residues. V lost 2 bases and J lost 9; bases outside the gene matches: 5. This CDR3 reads CASSPGGTGGLEQFF. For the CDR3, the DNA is TGTGCCAGCTCACCAGGGGGGACAGGGGGCCTTGAGCAGTTCTTC.

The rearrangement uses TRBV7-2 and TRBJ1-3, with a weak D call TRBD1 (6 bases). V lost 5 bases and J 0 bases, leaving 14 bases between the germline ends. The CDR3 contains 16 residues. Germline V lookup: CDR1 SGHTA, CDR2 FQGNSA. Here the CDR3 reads CASSPRQGTSGNTIYF. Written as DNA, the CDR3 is TGTGCCAGCAGCCCGCGCCAGGGGACCTCTGGAAACACCATATATTTT.

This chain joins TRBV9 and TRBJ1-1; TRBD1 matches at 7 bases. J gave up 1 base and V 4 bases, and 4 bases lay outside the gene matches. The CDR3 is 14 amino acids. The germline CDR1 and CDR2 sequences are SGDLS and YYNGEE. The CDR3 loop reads CASSPTGRNTEAFF. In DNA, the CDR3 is TGTGCCAGCAGCCCGACAGGGCGGAACACTGAAGCTTTCTTT.

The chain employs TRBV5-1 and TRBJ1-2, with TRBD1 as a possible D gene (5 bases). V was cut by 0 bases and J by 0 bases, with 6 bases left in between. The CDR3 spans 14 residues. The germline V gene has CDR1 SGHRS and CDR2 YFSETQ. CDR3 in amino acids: CASSLDRPNYGYTF. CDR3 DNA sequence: TGCGCCAGCAGCTTGGACAGGCCTAACTATGGCTACACCTTC.

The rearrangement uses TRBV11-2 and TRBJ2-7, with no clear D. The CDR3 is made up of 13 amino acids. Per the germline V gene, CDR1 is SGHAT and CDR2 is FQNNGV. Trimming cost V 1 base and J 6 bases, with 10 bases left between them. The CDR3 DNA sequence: TGTGCCAGCAGCTTAGGATTATGGGGCGAGCAGTACTTC. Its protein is CASSLGLWGEQYF. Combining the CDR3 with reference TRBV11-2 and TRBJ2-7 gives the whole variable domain EAGVAQSPRYKIIEKRQSVAFWCNPISGHATLYWYQQILGQGPKLLIQFQNNGVVDDSQLPKDRFSAERLKGVDSTLKIQPAKLEDSAVYLCASSLGLWGEQYFGPGTRLTVT.

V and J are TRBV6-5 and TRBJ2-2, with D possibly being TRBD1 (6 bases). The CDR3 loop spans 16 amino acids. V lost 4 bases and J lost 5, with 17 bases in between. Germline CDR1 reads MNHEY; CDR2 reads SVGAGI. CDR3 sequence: CASSCLRPGETGELFF. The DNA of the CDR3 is TGTGCCAGCAGTTGTCTTAGGCCAGGGGAGACCGGGGAGCTGTTTTTT.